A selection of T cell receptor beta chains follows, all from one sample in a study of T cell repertoires in cytomegalovirus infection. Each CDR3 protein gets one entry after TCRdb re-called the reads with MiXCR. The profile shows around 130,000 distinct CDR3 sequences, less than 9.5% of them singletons. The sequencing sample was made of PBMCs. All receptors come from a human donor in good health (CMV status not recorded). Some clones in this sample may be carry-over from other donors' samples. Both conserved end residues are part of each CDR3. A D gene is named only where the DNA matches it firmly. Expanded clones get a size class; other rows say once, few or many, or leave the size out.

d_call	cdr3_length	clone_size	v_call	j_call	cdr3_aa	cdr3_nt
-	11	-	TRBV29-1	TRBJ1-2	CSVDVVGSGNF	-
-	16	many	TRBV6-6	TRBJ1-5	CASSYTGVDSNQPQHF	TGTGCCAGCAGTTACACGGGGGTAGATAGCAATCAGCCCCAGCATTTT
-	12	many	TRBV12-3/TRBV12-4	TRBJ2-3	CASKGPTDTQYF	TGTGCCAGCAAAGGTCCCACAGATACGCAGTATTTT
-	13	many	TRBV14	TRBJ2-3	CASSPLGTDTQYF	TGTGCCAGCAGCCCCCTGGGCACAGATACGCAGTATTTT
TRBD2	15	few	TRBV7-2	TRBJ2-1	CASSLGSGRGNEQFF	TGTGCCAGCAGCTTAGGTAGCGGGAGGGGAAATGAGCAGTTCTTC
TRBD1	11	many	TRBV28	TRBJ1-1	CASTGGTEAFF	TGTGCCAGCACAGGGGGCACTGAAGCTTTCTTT
-	13	many	TRBV7-8	TRBJ2-3	CASLTGARDTQYF	TGTGCCAGCCTCACGGGGGCGAGAGATACGCAGTATTTT
TRBD1	17	-	TRBV20-1	TRBJ1-1	CSARGIAGTGLNTEAFF	TGCAGTGCTAGAGGCATTGCCGGGACAGGGTTGAACACTGAAGCTTTCTTT
TRBD1	14	many	TRBV7-3	TRBJ2-4	CASSTTGQENIQYF	TGTGCCAGCAGCACCACCGGACAGGAAAACATTCAGTACTTC
TRBD1	15	many	TRBV10-3	TRBJ1-1	CAISDLGQGDTEAFF	TGTGCCATCAGTGATTTAGGACAGGGGGACACTGAAGCTTTCTTT
-	12	many	TRBV12-3/TRBV12-4	TRBJ1-2	CASSLGSYGYTF	TGTGCCAGCAGTTTAGGGTCTTATGGCTACACCTTC
-	13	many	TRBV4-2	TRBJ2-4	CASSQGNGNIQYF	TGTGCCAGCAGCCAAGGTAACGGAAACATTCAGTACTTC
-	14	many	TRBV7-2	TRBJ2-7	CASSLAGGLLEQYF	TGTGCCAGCAGCTTAGCGGGTGGTCTCCTCGAGCAGTACTTC
TRBD1	15	-	TRBV20-1	TRBJ2-5	CSARDWTGGRETQYF	TGCAGTGCTAGAGATTGGACAGGGGGCCGGGAGACCCAGTACTTC
TRBD2	16	many	TRBV12-3/TRBV12-4	TRBJ2-1	CASSQGLAGGYNEQFF	TGTGCCAGCAGCCAAGGACTAGCGGGGGGGTACAATGAGCAGTTCTTC